This T cell receptor beta chain is from a study of cytomegalovirus exposure and HLA in healthy donors. Study-level findings and limits: Segments of the TCR beta V type were, in most cases, productive about 90% or about 30% of the time in an earlier analysis. Some segments of the V type, notably TRBV6-2 and TRBV6-3, were excluded as indistinguishable. Researchers catalogued roughly 150 TCR beta chains as cytomegalovirus-associated.

The germline V and J ends were trimmed by 0 bases and 4 bases, with 11 bases remaining between them. The CDR3 length is 15 residues. Germline V gene data show CDR1 as SGDLS and CDR2 as YYNGEE. It was with 60 Vbeta and 13 Jbeta primers that the PCR ran. Here immunoSEQ multiplex PCR was the method, and the copy in TCRdb shows in-frame clones only, minus some. The sample yields 80,000 to 100,000 clones, approximately 71% seen once. Concerning this clone itself: What it binds is not known.

The sample consisted of PBMCs. V gene TRBV9 combines with J gene TRBJ1-5; D might be TRBD1 (5 bases). The sequence was collected from a woman between 18 and 29 years old in good health and CMV-seropositive. CDR3 sequence (DNA): TGTGCCAGCAGCGTAGGGGGACTCCCGAATCAGCCCCAGCATTTT. Protein product: CASSVGGLPNQPQHF.